This T cell receptor (beta chain) was found in a study of blood T cell repertoires in COVID-19. Study-wide background: The United States, Italy and Spain were the sources of the acute and convalescent COVID-19 samples.

The germline gives CDR1 MGHRA, CDR2 YSYEKL. The CDR3 totals 15 residues. The ends were cut back, 3 bases at V and 0 bases at J, with 11 bases in the middle. Here immunoSEQ multiplex PCR was the method, and the copy in TCRdb shows in-frame clones only, minus some. The sample records a few hundred thousand clones, nearly 90% being singletons. The chain couples TRBV4-1 to TRBJ1-2; D may be TRBD1 (5 bases). The receptor comes from a woman aged 55-70 years with COVID-19, enrolled during active disease. The specimen was peripheral blood. The CDR3 coding sequence is TGCGCCAGCAGCCAGACGGGGGTTACTAACTATGGCTACACCTTC. Translated: CASSQTGVTNYGYTF.